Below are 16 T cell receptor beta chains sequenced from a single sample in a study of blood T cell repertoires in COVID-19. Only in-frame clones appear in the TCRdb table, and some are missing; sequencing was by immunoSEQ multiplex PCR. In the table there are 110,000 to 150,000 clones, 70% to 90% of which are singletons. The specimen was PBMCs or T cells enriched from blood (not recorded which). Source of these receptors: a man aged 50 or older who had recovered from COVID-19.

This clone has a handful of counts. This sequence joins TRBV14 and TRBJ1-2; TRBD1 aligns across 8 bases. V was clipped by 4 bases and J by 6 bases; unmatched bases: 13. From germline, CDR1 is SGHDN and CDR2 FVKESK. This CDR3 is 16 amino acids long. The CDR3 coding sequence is TGTGCCAGCAGCCGAACCGGGACAGGAAGGGCGGATGGCTACACCTTC. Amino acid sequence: CASSRTGTGRADGYTF.

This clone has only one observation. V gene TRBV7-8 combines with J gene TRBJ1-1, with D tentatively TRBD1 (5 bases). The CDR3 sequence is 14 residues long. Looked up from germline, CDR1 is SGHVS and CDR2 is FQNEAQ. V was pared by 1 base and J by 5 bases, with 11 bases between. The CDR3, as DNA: TGTGCCAGCAGCTTAGTCGAAGGGGCGACTGAAGCTTTCTTT. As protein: CASSLVEGATEAFF.

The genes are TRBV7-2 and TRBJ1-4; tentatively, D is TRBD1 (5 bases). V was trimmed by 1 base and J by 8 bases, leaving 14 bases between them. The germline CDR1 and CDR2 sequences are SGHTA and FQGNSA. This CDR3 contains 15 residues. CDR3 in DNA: TGTGCCAGCAGCTTAGTCGGGCAGGGCCAGGAAAAACTGTTTTTT. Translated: CASSLVGQGQEKLFF.

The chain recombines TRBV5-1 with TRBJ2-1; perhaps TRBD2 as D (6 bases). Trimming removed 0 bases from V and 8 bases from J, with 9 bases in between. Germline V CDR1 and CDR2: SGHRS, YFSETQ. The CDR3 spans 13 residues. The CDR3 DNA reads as TGCGCCAGCAGCTTGGCGACTAGATATGAGCAGTTCTTC. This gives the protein CASSLATRYEQFF.

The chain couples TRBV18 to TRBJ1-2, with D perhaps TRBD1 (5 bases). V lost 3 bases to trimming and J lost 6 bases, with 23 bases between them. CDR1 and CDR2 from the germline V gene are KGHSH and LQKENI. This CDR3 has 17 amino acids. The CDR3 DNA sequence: TGTGCCAGCTCACCTGGGGGGGACGGTCTATTTTCTCATGGCTACACCTTC. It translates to CASSPGGDGLFSHGYTF.

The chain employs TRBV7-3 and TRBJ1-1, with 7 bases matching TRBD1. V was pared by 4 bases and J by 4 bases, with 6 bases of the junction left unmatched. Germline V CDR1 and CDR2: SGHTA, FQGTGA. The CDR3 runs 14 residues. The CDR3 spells CASSSSGGSTEAFF. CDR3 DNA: TGTGCCAGCAGCTCATCAGGGGGGTCCACTGAAGCTTTCTTT.

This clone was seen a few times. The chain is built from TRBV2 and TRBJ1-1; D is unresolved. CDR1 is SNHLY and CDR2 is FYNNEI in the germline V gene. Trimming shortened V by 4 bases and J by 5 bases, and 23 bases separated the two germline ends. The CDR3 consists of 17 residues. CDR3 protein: CASSVSLIGVGETEAFF. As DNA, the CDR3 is TGTGCCAGCAGTGTATCGCTCATCGGGGTAGGCGAGACTGAAGCTTTCTTT.

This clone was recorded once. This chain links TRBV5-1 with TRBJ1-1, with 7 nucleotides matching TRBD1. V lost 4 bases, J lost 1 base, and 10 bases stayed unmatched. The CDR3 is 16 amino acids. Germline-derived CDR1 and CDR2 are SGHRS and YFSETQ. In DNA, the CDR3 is TGCGCCAGCAGCAGACAGGGTTGGGGTGCGAACACTGAAGCTTTCTTT. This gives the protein CASSRQGWGANTEAFF.

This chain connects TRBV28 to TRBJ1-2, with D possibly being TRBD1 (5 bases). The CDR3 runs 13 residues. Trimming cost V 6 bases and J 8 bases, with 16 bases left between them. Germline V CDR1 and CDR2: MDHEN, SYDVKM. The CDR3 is CASRRGGLGGYTF. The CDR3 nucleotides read TGTGCCAGCAGGAGGGGAGGCTTGGGCGGCTACACCTTC.

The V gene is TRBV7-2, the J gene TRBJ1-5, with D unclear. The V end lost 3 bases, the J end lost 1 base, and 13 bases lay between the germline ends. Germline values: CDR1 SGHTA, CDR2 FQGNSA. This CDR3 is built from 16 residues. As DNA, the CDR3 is TGTGCCAGCAGCTTCTTGGCAGGCTTGAGCAATCAGCCCCAGCATTTT. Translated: CASSFLAGLSNQPQHF.

The DNA for the CDR3 is TGTGCCAGCAGCGAAGGGACTAGCGACTACAATGAGCAGTTCTTC. Translation gives CASSEGTSDYNEQFF. V gene TRBV7-9 combines with J gene TRBJ2-1, with 10 positions matching TRBD2. Germline V gene sequence: CDR1 SEHNR, CDR2 FQNEAQ (reference sequence). This CDR3 has 15 amino acids. V was clipped by 5 bases and J by 3 bases; unmatched bases: 4.

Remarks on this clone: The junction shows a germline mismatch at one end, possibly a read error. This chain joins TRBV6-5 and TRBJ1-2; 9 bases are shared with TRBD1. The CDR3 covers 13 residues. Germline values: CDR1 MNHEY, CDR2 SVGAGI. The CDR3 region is CASMWGGGQGPIF. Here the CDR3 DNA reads TGTGCCAGCATGTGGGGAGGGGGACAGGGCCCTATTTTC.

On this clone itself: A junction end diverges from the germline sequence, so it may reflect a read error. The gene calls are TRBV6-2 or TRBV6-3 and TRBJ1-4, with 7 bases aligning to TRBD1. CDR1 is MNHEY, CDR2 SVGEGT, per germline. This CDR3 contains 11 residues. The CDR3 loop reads CASSQRQGQVF. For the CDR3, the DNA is TGTGCCAGCAGCCAGCGACAGGGTCAGGTTTTT.

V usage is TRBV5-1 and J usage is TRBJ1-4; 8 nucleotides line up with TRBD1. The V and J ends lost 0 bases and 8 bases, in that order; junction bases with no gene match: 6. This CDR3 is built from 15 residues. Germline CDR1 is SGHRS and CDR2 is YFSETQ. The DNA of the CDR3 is TGCGCCAGCAGCTTGGCTGGACAGGGTGGCGAAAAACTGTTTTTT. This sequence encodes CASSLAGQGGEKLFF. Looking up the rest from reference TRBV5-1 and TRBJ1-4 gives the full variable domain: KAGVTQTPRYLIKTRGQQVTLSCSPISGHRSVSWYQQTPGQGLQFLFEYFSETQRNKGNFPGRFSGRQFSNSRSEMNVSTLELGDSALYLCASSLAGQGGEKLFFGSGTQLSVL.

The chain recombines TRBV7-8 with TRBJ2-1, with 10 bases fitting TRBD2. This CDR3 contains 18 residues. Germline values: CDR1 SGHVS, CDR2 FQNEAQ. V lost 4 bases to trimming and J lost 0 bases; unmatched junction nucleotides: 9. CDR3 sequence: CASSWGASGGISYNEQFF. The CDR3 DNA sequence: TGTGCCAGCAGCTGGGGGGCTAGCGGGGGTATCTCCTACAATGAGCAGTTCTTC.

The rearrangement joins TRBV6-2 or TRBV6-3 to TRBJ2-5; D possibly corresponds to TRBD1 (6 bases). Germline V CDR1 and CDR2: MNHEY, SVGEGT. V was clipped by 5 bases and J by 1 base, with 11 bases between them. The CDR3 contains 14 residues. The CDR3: CASSQSGAQETQYF. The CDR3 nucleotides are TGTGCCAGCAGTCAGTCAGGGGCCCAAGAGACCCAGTACTTC.